What follows is one T cell receptor beta chain and its context. Antigen unknown. Sequencing used immunoSEQ multiplex PCR; TCRdb keeps in-frame clones, though not all of them. Seen here are some 2,100,000 clones, almost 96% observed once, and the top ten hold around 0.13%. This entry comes from a study of shared clonotypes between healthy human individuals. Study conclusions and caveats: Non-shared clonotypes had lower generation probabilities than clonotypes shared by all four sorted-subset donors.

CDR1 and CDR2 (germline): LNHDA, SQIVND (reference sequence). The V end lost 4 bases, the J end lost 1 base, and 14 bases lay between the germline ends. This CDR3 has 16 amino acids. The sequence was obtained from a man between 18 and 29 years old in good health. The chain employs TRBV19 and TRBJ2-4; D perhaps matches TRBD1 (5 bases). Sequenced: naive CD4+ T cells sorted from blood. Subset in this sample: CD45RA+ positively selected. The CDR3: CASSTDTTRAKNIQYF. CDR3 DNA sequence: TGTGCCAGTAGTACGGACACCACTCGGGCCAAAAACATTCAGTACTTC.